This paragraph reports one T cell receptor beta chain. This sample is drawn from a study of shared clonotypes between healthy human individuals. Sequenced by immunoSEQ multiplex PCR; TCRdb stores in-frame clones only, minus some. Found here are roughly 500,000 clones, about 82% of them singletons; the top ten hold roughly 13%. The CDR3 length is 13 residues. V trimming: 6 bases; J trimming: 7 bases; junction bases outside the gene matches: 7. Germline V CDR1 and CDR2: SQVTM, ANQGSEA. The receptor was derived from a middle-aged woman in good health. Some clones in this sample may be carry-over from other donors' samples. Material: PBMCs. The chain is built from TRBV29-1 and TRBJ1-2; 11 bases map to TRBD1. CDR3 coding DNA: TGCAGCGTCGGAGGGACAGGGGGGTCTGGCTACACCTTC. This sequence encodes CSVGGTGGSGYTF. Together with reference TRBV29-1 and TRBJ1-2, the CDR3 gives the full variable domain: SAVISQKPSRDICQRGTSLTIQCQVDSQVTMMFWYRQQPGQSLTLIATANQGSEATYESGFVIDKFPISRPNLTFSTLTVSNMSPEDSSIYLCSVGGTGGSGYTFGSGTRLTVV.